This entry features one TCR beta chain sequence. CDR1 is SGHVS and CDR2 is FNYEAQ in the germline V gene. After removal of 5 bases from V and 1 base from J, the junction contained 9 bases not matched to a gene. This CDR3 has 16 residues. Generation of TCR cDNA used 5'RACE template switching (which added a universal primer site and UMIs). TCRdb analysed the 5' RACE reads with MiXCR anew, one entry per CDR3 protein. The sample holds 250,000 or so distinct CDR3 sequences, about 3.9% seen once. These data come from a study of T cells after yellow fever vaccination. Study in general: Fractions with few cells were prepared using SMART-Seq v4 Ultra Low Input.

The chain combines TRBV7-6 with TRBJ2-7; 9 bases are shared with TRBD1. The sequence derives from a man in his late teens or twenties who received the YFV17D yellow fever vaccine. The sample here was PBMCs, taken 15 days after the yellow fever booster vaccination. CDR3 region: CASSESTGTGSYEQYF. Written as DNA, the CDR3 is TGTGCCAGCAGCGAGTCCACCGGGACAGGGTCCTACGAGCAGTACTTC.